The entry below gives a single T cell receptor (beta chain) sequence along with its context. These data come from a study of blood T cell repertoires in COVID-19. About the study: Samples taken during acute and convalescent COVID-19 were collected in the United States, Italy and Spain.

Germline assignment: CDR1 SGHDT and CDR2 YYEEEE. CDR3 length: 16 amino acids. Trimming cost V 0 bases and J 2 bases, with 13 bases left between them. Generated by immunoSEQ multiplex PCR, the TCRdb table keeps only in-frame clones and is missing some. The table lists more than 250,000 clones, about 85% of them singletons. The source is a man aged 18 to 29 with active or convalescent COVID-19. The sequencing sample was made of peripheral blood. The chain joins TRBV5-6 to TRBJ2-3, with TRBD1 as a possible D gene (5 bases). As DNA, the CDR3 is TGTGCCAGCAGCTTGGTAATAAGACAGATCACAGATACGCAGTATTTT. This encodes CASSLVIRQITDTQYF. The whole variable domain, remainder taken from reference TRBV5-6 and TRBJ2-3, is DAGVTQSPTHLIKTRGQQVTLRCSPKSGHDTVSWYQQALGQGPQFIFQYYEEEERQRGNFPDRFSGHQFPNYSSELNVNALLLGDSALYLCASSLVIRQITDTQYFGPGTRLTVL.